The T cell receptor (beta chain) under discussion was sequenced for a study of T cells after yellow fever vaccination. Study findings and constraints: Contamination by abundant bulk-population clonotypes could be present in FACS-sorted repertoires.

CDR1 is SGHTA, CDR2 FQGNSA, per germline. The V end was cut by 7 bases, the J end by 11 bases, with 20 bases between. This CDR3 has 13 residues. This clonotype was recorded a few times. Its antigen remains unidentified. TCRdb used MiXCR to reprocess the 5' RACE reads, holding one entry per CDR3 protein. The repertoire holds approximately 300,000 distinct CDR3 sequences, with about 10% as singletons. The sample here was CD4+ T cells sorted from PBMCs, taken 45 days after the yellow fever booster vaccination. The genes are TRBV7-2 and TRBJ1-1, with no clear D. The TCR originated in a man aged 18 to 29 who received the YFV17D yellow fever vaccine. The CDR3 region has the DNA TGTGCCAGCACCGCGCCGGGAGGGCTTTTGGCTTTCTTT. Protein: CASTAPGGLLAFF.